This TCR beta chain is from a study of control samples from healthy donors and cancer patients. TCRdb's copy holds only in-frame clones and misses some; the assay was immunoSEQ multiplex PCR. There are about 180,000 clones in the sample; 75% to 95% occur only once, and 2% lies in the top ten. V lost 0 bases and J lost 5, with 9 bases in between. The germline CDR1 and CDR2 sequences are WSHSY and SAAADI. This CDR3 has 14 residues. The chain joins TRBV10-2 to TRBJ2-3; D unresolved. Specimen: blood. The sequence was collected from a middle-aged woman in good health. CDR3 protein: CASSESSVGDTQYF. CDR3 bases: TGCGCCAGCAGTGAGTCAAGCGTGGGAGATACGCAGTATTTT.